These 23 T cell receptor beta chains were all obtained from the same sample, sequenced in a study of blood T cell repertoires in COVID-19 (dated by TCRdb to 2019 to 2021). Libraries were constructed by the immunoSEQ multiplex PCR assay. The table comes from immuneACCESS by way of TCRdb, which keeps in-frame sequences with V and J called. Part of the clones is missing from these tables; in studies checked, under half for an unresolved V gene and the rest for unknown reasons. In all, the sample holds 210,000 or so clones, and 84% of those were seen once. Together, the top ten hold roughly 7.8% of the sample. The sample was peripheral blood. The receptor source for this set is a woman aged 80 or older with COVID-19, enrolled during active disease.

The chain has TRBV18 and TRBJ2-5, with D tentatively TRBD2 (5 bases). V lost 1 base and J lost 2, with 11 bases in between. The CDR3 is 15 residues long. Germline V CDR1 and CDR2: KGHSH, LQKENI. CDR3 in amino acids: CASSPLFGEQETQYF. The CDR3 region has the DNA TGTGCCAGCTCACCACTATTCGGGGAACAAGAGACCCAGTACTTC.

This chain links TRBV7-2 with TRBJ1-1; the D is unclear. Trimming stripped 7 bases from V and 3 bases from J, with 12 bases between. Germline loops: CDR1 SGHTA, CDR2 FQGNSA. There are 13 residues in the CDR3. The CDR3 nucleotides are TGTGCCAGCACCGTATGGGGAGACACTGAAGCTTTCTTT. Encoded protein: CASTVWGDTEAFF. The complete variable domain, with remaining parts taken from reference TRBV7-2 and TRBJ1-1, reads GAGVSQSPSNKVTEKGKDVELRCDPISGHTALYWYRQSLGQGLEFLIYFQGNSAPDKSGLPSDRFSAERTGGSVSTLTIQRTQQEDSAVYLCASTVWGDTEAFFGQGTRLTVV.

The chain recombines TRBV25-1 with TRBJ1-1, with a tentative D call TRBD1 (6 bases). V was trimmed by 1 base and J by 8 bases, leaving 20 bases between them. Germline CDR1 reads MGHDK; CDR2 reads SYGVNS. This CDR3 spans 16 amino acids. The CDR3 DNA is TGTGCCAGCAGTGAATTGGGCAGGGGAAGGATTACCGAAGCTTTCTTT. It codes for CASSELGRGRITEAFF. Looking up the rest from reference TRBV25-1 and TRBJ1-1 gives the full variable domain: EADIYQTPRYLVIGTGKKITLECSQTMGHDKMYWYQQDPGMELHLIHYSYGVNSTEKGDLSSESTVSRIRTEHFPLTLESARPSHTSQYLCASSELGRGRITEAFFGQGTRLTVV.

The chain links TRBV19 to TRBJ1-2; 7 nucleotides agree with TRBD1. CDR3 length: 14 amino acids. Germline V gene lookup returns CDR1 LNHDA and CDR2 SQIVND (reference sequence). V lost 3 bases, J lost 4 bases, and 5 bases stayed unmatched. The CDR3 DNA follows: TGTGCCAGTAGTATGAACAGGGGTGGCTATGGCTACACCTTC. Translation: CASSMNRGGYGYTF.

This clone has just a few counts. The V gene is TRBV4-1, the J gene TRBJ2-2, with D possibly TRBD2 on 6 matching bases. V lost 5 bases to trimming and J lost 4 bases, with 14 bases between them. The CDR3 length is 15 residues. Looked up from germline, CDR1 is MGHRA and CDR2 is YSYEKL. CDR3: CASSTGLTSTGELFF. The CDR3 DNA is TGCGCCAGCAGCACGGGACTTACGAGCACCGGGGAGCTGTTTTTT.

V and J are TRBV15 and TRBJ1-1; D perhaps matches TRBD1 (6 bases). The CDR3 runs 16 residues. Between the trimmed V and J ends, which lost 1 base and 3 bases, there was a span of 15 bases. The V gene's germline CDR1 is LNHNV and CDR2 YYDKDF (reference sequence). The CDR3 DNA follows: TGTGCCACCAGCAGAGTCGGGTACAGGGTCGACACTGAAGCTTTCTTT. It is translated as CATSRVGYRVDTEAFF.

This chain joins TRBV3-1 (or the pseudogene TRBV3-2) and TRBJ1-1; D may be TRBD1 (5 bases). The CDR3 contains 14 residues. Trimming left V 4 bases short and J 4 bases short, with 13 bases between. Per germline, CDR1 LGHDT and CDR2 YNNKEL (reference sequence). The CDR3 protein is CASSPPRVLTEAFF. The CDR3 DNA is TGTGCCAGCAGCCCTCCCAGGGTACTCACTGAAGCTTTCTTT.

CDR3 residues: CASSLPTGSEGYGYTF. CDR3 coding DNA: TGTGCCAGCAGCTTGCCCACAGGCTCGGAGGGCTATGGCTACACCTTC. The chain employs TRBV5-6 and TRBJ1-2; D is perhaps TRBD1 (5 bases). This CDR3 has 16 residues. Trimming took 1 base from V and 4 from J, leaving 17 bases between them. Germline assignment: CDR1 SGHDT and CDR2 YYEEEE.

The V and J genes are TRBV10-3 and TRBJ2-5, with a possible D match to TRBD1 (5 bases). Germline V gene data show CDR1 as ENHRY and CDR2 as SYGVKD. Between the trimmed V and J ends, which lost 6 bases and 5 bases, there was a span of 10 bases. This CDR3 region has 12 residues. The CDR3 reads CAIRGSGETQYF. DNA of the CDR3: TGTGCCATCAGAGGGTCAGGGGAGACCCAGTACTTC.

This clone was observed once. The V call is TRBV10-3, the J call TRBJ1-1; 8 nucleotides agree with TRBD1. CDR3 size: 13 residues. Unmatched junction bases numbered 8, after V lost 6 bases and J lost 8 bases. CDR1 is ENHRY and CDR2 is SYGVKD in the germline V gene. The CDR3 DNA follows: TGTGCCATCAGCGCGACAGGGGTGCTCGAAGCTTTCTTT. This codes for CAISATGVLEAFF.

The rearrangement uses TRBV18 and TRBJ1-1; D remains ambiguous. Germline CDR1 is KGHSH and CDR2 is LQKENI. V was clipped by 0 bases and J by 1 base, with 3 bases between them. The CDR3 contains 13 residues. The chain's CDR3 is CASSPPGNTEAFF. The CDR3 DNA follows: TGTGCCAGCTCACCACCCGGGAACACTGAAGCTTTCTTT. Complete variable domain (other parts from reference TRBV18 and TRBJ1-1): NAGVMQNPRHLVRRRGQEARLRCSPMKGHSHVYWYRQLPEEGLKFMVYLQKENIIDESGMPKERFSAEFPKEGPSILRIQQVVRGDSAAYFCASSPPGNTEAFFGQGTRLTVV.

The chain carries TRBV6-6 and TRBJ1-1; 8 positions match TRBD1. J gave up 0 bases and V 5 bases, and 8 bases lay outside the gene matches. In germline, CDR1 is MNHNY, CDR2 SVGAGI (reference sequence). The CDR3 has 16 amino acids. The CDR3 region is CASSKDRDYVNTEAFF. The DNA for the CDR3 is TGTGCCAGCAGTAAGGACAGGGACTATGTGAACACTGAAGCTTTCTTT.

This chain links TRBV15 with TRBJ2-1; no firm D call. The CDR3 length is 13 residues. From germline, CDR1 is LNHNV and CDR2 YYDKDF (reference sequence). Trimming removed 3 bases at V and 4 bases at J, with 7 bases between. The CDR3, as DNA: TGTGCCACCAGCAGCCGGGTTTACAATGAGCAGTTCTTC. This gives the protein CATSSRVYNEQFF.

The rearrangement links TRBV25-1 to TRBJ1-1, with no clear D. The germline V gene has CDR1 MGHDK and CDR2 SYGVNS. The CDR3 runs to 13 residues. The V and J ends lost 6 bases and 4 bases respectively, with 12 bases between them. The CDR3: CASSHLRGTEAFF. The CDR3 DNA reads as TGTGCCAGCAGCCATCTACGGGGCACTGAAGCTTTCTTT.

The chain uses TRBV5-1 and TRBJ2-2; D might be TRBD2 (5 bases). CDR3 length: 14 amino acids. CDR1 SGHRS and CDR2 YFSETQ come from the germline V gene. The V end was cut by 0 bases, the J end by 6 bases, with 9 bases between. The CDR3 DNA sequence: TGCGCCAGCAGCTTGGAGAGGGCGGCCGGGGAGCTGTTTTTT. This sequence encodes CASSLERAAGELFF.

Comments on this clone: The junction departs from germline at one end; a sequencing error may be responsible. The chain carries TRBV29-1 and TRBJ2-3; 9 positions match TRBD2. From germline, CDR1 is SQVTM and CDR2 ANQGSEA. The CDR3 contains 15 residues. The CDR3 loop is CSVEGSGGGTDTQYF. As DNA, the CDR3 is TGCAGCGTAGAAGGTAGCGGGGGAGGCACAGATACGCAGTATTTT.

The chain employs TRBV5-1 and TRBJ2-7; 7 nucleotides align to TRBD2. Germline CDR1 reads SGHRS; CDR2 reads YFSETQ. This CDR3 has 14 residues. V shed 4 bases, J shed 0 bases, and the junction held 4 bases outside the gene matches. The CDR3 is CASSPRGSSYEQYF. The CDR3 DNA reads TGCGCCAGCAGCCCCCGCGGGAGCTCCTACGAGCAGTACTTC.

This clone was seen just once. This chain uses TRBV5-1 with TRBJ2-3; a possible D gene is TRBD2 (5 bases). Trimming shortened V by 3 bases and J by 0 bases, and 14 bases separated the two germline ends. CDR1 and CDR2 from the germline V gene are SGHRS and YFSETQ. This CDR3 comprises 16 residues. CDR3 in amino acids: CASSSSPPGSTDTQYF. The CDR3 DNA reads as TGCGCCAGCAGCTCCTCCCCCCCGGGGAGCACAGATACGCAGTATTTT. The full variable domain, completed using reference TRBV5-1 and TRBJ2-3, is KAGVTQTPRYLIKTRGQQVTLSCSPISGHRSVSWYQQTPGQGLQFLFEYFSETQRNKGNFPGRFSGRQFSNSRSEMNVSTLELGDSALYLCASSSSPPGSTDTQYFGPGTRLTVL.

The chain carries TRBV24-1 and TRBJ1-2; no clear D gene. This CDR3 contains 13 residues. Germline values: CDR1 KGHDR, CDR2 SFDVKD. Trimming shortened V by 9 bases and J by 4 bases, and 14 bases separated the two germline ends. DNA of the CDR3: TGTGCCACCCCGAAGGCGGGAGTCTATGGCTACACCTTC. This encodes CATPKAGVYGYTF.

This CDR3 reads CASSQTGLDTIYF. The CDR3 DNA reads TGTGCCAGCAGCCAGACAGGGTTGGACACCATATATTTT. J is TRBJ1-3 and V is TRBV5-4, with 7 bases matching TRBD1. The germline V gene has CDR1 SGHNT and CDR2 YYREEE (reference sequence). V lost 4 bases to trimming and J lost 8 bases; unmatched junction nucleotides: 6. The length of the CDR3 is 13 residues. Complete variable domain (other parts from reference TRBV5-4 and TRBJ1-3): ETGVTQSPTHLIKTRGQQVTLRCSSQSGHNTVSWYQQALGQGPQFIFQYYREEENGRGNFPPRFSGLQFPNYSSELNVNALELDDSALYLCASSQTGLDTIYFGEGSWLTVV.

The chain is built from TRBV4-1 and TRBJ1-2; TRBD1 aligns across 7 bases. Germline V gene data show CDR1 as MGHRA and CDR2 as YSYEKL. V trimming: 1 base; J trimming: 1 base; junction bases outside the gene matches: 15. CDR3 length: 19 residues. The CDR3 nucleotides read TGCGCCAGCAGCCAAGTTATCCCTCTCAGGGACAGAAGTAACTATGGCTACACCTTC. Protein product: CASSQVIPLRDRSNYGYTF.

The rearrangement joins TRBV11-3 to TRBJ1-3; tentative D call: TRBD1 (6 bases). The CDR3 has 13 amino acids. Germline V lookup: CDR1 SGHNT, CDR2 YENEEA. V gave up 4 bases and J gave up 4 bases, with 8 bases separating them. This CDR3 is CASSWTAGNTIYF. Here the CDR3 DNA reads TGTGCCAGCAGCTGGACAGCCGGAAACACCATATATTTT.

The rearrangement joins TRBV15 to TRBJ1-1; maybe TRBD1 (6 bases). CDR3 length: 14 amino acids. Germline assignment: CDR1 LNHNV and CDR2 YYDKDF (reference sequence). V shed 8 bases and J shed 3 bases, with 16 bases lying between them. CDR3 bases: TGTGCCACCCGAGACAGGAAATTCGACACTGAAGCTTTCTTT. This sequence encodes CATRDRKFDTEAFF.